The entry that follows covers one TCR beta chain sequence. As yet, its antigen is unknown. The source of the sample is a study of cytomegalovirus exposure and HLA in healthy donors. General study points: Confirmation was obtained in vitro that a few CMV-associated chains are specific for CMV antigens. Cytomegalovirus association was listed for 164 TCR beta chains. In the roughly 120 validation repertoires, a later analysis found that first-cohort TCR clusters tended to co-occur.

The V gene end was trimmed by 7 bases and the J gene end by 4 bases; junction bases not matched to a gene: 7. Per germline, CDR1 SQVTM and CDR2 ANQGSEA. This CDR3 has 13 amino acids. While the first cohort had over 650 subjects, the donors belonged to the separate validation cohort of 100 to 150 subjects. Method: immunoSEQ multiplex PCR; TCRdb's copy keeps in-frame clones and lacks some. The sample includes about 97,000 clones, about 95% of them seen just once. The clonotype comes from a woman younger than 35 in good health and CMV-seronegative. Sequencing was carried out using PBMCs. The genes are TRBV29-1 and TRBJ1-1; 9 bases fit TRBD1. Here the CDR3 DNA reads TGCAGCGCCGGACAGGGGACAAGCACTGAAGCTTTCTTT. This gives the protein CSAGQGTSTEAFF.